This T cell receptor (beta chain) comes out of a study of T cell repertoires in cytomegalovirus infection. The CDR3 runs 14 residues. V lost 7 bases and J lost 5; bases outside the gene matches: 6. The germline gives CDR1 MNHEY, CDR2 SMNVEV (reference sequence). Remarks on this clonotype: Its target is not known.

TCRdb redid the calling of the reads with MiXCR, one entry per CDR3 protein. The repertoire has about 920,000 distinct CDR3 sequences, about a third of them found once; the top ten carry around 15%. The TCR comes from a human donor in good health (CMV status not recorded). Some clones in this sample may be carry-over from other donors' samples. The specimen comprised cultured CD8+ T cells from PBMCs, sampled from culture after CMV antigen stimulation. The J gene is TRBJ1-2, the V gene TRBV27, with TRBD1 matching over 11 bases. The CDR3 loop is CASTRTGGGYGYTF. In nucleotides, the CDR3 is TGTGCCAGCACCAGGACAGGGGGCGGGTATGGCTACACCTTC.